This T cell receptor beta chain is from a study of identical twins. Whole-study results and caveats: Fewer insertions marked abundant cord blood beta clonotypes; young adult naive trended weakly, memory not at all. Compared with models, monozygotic twins showed more out-of-frame TCR alpha sharing.

Worth noting for this clonotype: The antigen remains unidentified.

Via MiXCR, TCRdb re-called the 5' RACE reads, giving one row per CDR3 protein. Of hundreds of thousands of distinct CDR3 sequences listed, more than 20% were seen once; the top ten hold around 3%. The CDR3 runs to 15 residues. Trimming removed 6 bases from V and 4 bases from J, with 18 bases in between. The data also belong to a second study, concerning T cells expressing NK-cell markers. As that report states: The authors sequenced eight donors, of whom seven were HCMV-seropositive and one was seronegative. Several donors likewise had their CD3+CD56-NKG2C+ fraction led by these clonotypes.

Sequencing was performed on CD4+ T cells sorted from blood. The rearrangement joins TRBV12-3 or TRBV12-4 to TRBJ1-1; maybe TRBD1 (6 bases). The clonotype was recovered from a woman aged 18-29 years in good health. CDR3 nucleotides: TGTGCCAGCAGGACACAGGGTGCGATGCTCACTGAAGCTTTCTTT. As protein: CASRTQGAMLTEAFF.